The sequence of this TCR beta chain was determined in a study of blood T cell repertoires in COVID-19. The overall study: Acute and convalescent COVID-19 samples came from the United States, Italy and Spain. The analysed material was cDNA or gDNA that came from T cells, B-cell-depleted T cells, or PBMCs.

Authors' analysis steps: From reference gene primer amplification, estimates of nucleated cell counts were derived. TCRdb keeps only in-frame clones here, not all; method: immunoSEQ multiplex PCR. V and J calls and clone size follow that table, whereas D and trimming were derived from the DNA. Among fewer than 350,000 clones, around 81% were seen once, and the ten largest hold under 3%. The CDR3 length is 14 residues. Germline loops: CDR1 MNHEY, CDR2 SMNVEV (reference sequence). With 2 bases clipped from V and 3 bases from J, the junction kept 4 bases outside the gene matches. The chain links TRBV27 to TRBJ2-7, with TRBD1 matching over 7 bases. This receptor was identified in an older woman with active or convalescent COVID-19. Sample: peripheral blood. CDR3 in amino acids: CASSLHGTDYEQYF. The CDR3 coding sequence is TGTGCCAGCAGTTTACACGGGACAGACTACGAGCAGTACTTC.